The TCR beta chain under discussion was sequenced for a study of early T cells in non-severe SARS-CoV-2 infection (dated by TCRdb to the early 2020s). Notes on the research overall: Because TCR sequencing was done on bulk RNA from unsorted whole blood, the alpha and beta chains could not be paired. Here is what the overall study found, with its caveats: Matching against VDJdb was skewed toward anti-spike CD8 responses, likely underestimated virus-specific expansions, and missed private and CD4 specificities.

Points on this clonotype: The specificity of this receptor is unknown. Base qualities were left out, and no much larger clone turns up one base away.

The CDR3, cysteine through phenylalanine, is 15 amino acids long. Of the read, only the CDR3 DNA is kept; its 45 bases are in frame from base 1. V loses 1 base, J loses 7 bases, and the germline ends lie 15 bases apart. This was a case-control study nested in a cohort of healthcare workers in London, UK, who had nasopharyngeal swab PCR tests and blood samples taken every week. Between 23 and 31 March 2020, the week of the UK lockdown, healthcare workers were enrolled and then followed up weekly for as long as 16 weeks. Libraries came from 5' RACE. Data came from a NextSeq 500. In the TCR library protocol, unique molecular identifiers were attached to individual cDNA molecules to correct for PCR bias and sequencing error. Sequencing covered both TCR alpha and beta chains, and within each sample the abundances of alpha and beta sequences were tightly co-correlated. Per the authors' processing: V gene, J gene and CDR3 annotation of TCR sequences was performed with Decombinator V4. TCRs were defined as expanded if a significant change between any two time points was detected under a Poisson model with p below 0.0001. Abundances of TCRs were expressed as counts per million after normalisation to the total number of TCRs sequenced in each sample. TRAV1-2 paired with TRAJ12, TRAJ20 or TRAJ33 defined MAIT TCRs, while TRAV10 paired with TRAJ18 defined iNKT TCRs. VDJdb, accessed on 1 November 2021, was searched for TCRs annotated for CMV, EBV and SARS-CoV-2, and TCRs annotated for more than one antigen were excluded. TCRdb ran its own pipeline on the public reads, namely fastp trimming at Q25 and MiXCR clone calling, and kept in-frame beta chains. For every CDR3 protein sequence, its rows merge into one entry that carries the most common genes and DNA. The V and J calls follow TCRdb's processing rather than the paper's. The sample has about 29,000 distinct CDR3 sequences on record, about 5.7% of them singletons. The ten largest clones take up roughly 5.7% of the sample.

The chain joins TRBV12-3 or TRBV12-4 to TRBJ2-3, and possibly TRBD2, on 5 matching bases. Source material: whole blood. This sequence originates from an adult who was a healthcare worker with PCR-confirmed SARS-CoV-2 infection or an uninfected control (not recorded which). For the CDR3, the sequence is CASSLDSGYKNTQYF. In nucleotide form, the sequence is TGTGCCAGCAGTTTAGATTCGGGGTATAAGAATACGCAGTATTTT.